The 30 T cell receptor beta chains below all came from one sample that was sequenced in a study of cytomegalovirus exposure and HLA in healthy donors. Amplification used 60 Vbeta primers and 13 Jbeta primers. Sequencing used immunoSEQ multiplex PCR; TCRdb keeps in-frame clones, though not all of them. The data contain 150,000 to 200,000 clones, over 75% of them singletons. The sequenced sample consisted of PBMCs. The receptor set was obtained from a woman aged 50 to 60 in good health and CMV-seronegative.

The rearrangement links TRBV5-1 to TRBJ1-2; D unresolved. Trimming cost V 4 bases and J 2 bases, with 15 bases left between them. Germline CDR1 and CDR2: SGHRS and YFSETQ. The CDR3 length is 15 residues. This CDR3 is CASSPSWATNYGYTF. The CDR3 DNA reads as TGCGCCAGCAGCCCGTCCTGGGCAACGAACTATGGCTACACCTTC. Drawing the rest from reference TRBV5-1 and TRBJ1-2, the complete variable domain is KAGVTQTPRYLIKTRGQQVTLSCSPISGHRSVSWYQQTPGQGLQFLFEYFSETQRNKGNFPGRFSGRQFSNSRSEMNVSTLELGDSALYLCASSPSWATNYGYTFGSGTRLTVV.

The V and J genes are TRBV7-8 and TRBJ1-1, with TRBD1 matching over 10 bases. The J segment lost 2 bases and the V segment lost 5 bases, leaving 14 bases of the junction unmatched. CDR1 and CDR2 (germline): SGHVS, FQNEAQ. The length of the CDR3 is 18 residues. The CDR3 DNA is TGTGCCAGCAGCCCTAACAGGGACAGGGGCGGTCTAAACACTGAAGCTTTCTTT. Encoded protein: CASSPNRDRGGLNTEAFF.

V usage is TRBV5-7 and J usage is TRBJ1-1, with 10 bases identical to TRBD1. TRBV5-7 falls under the ORF class, with uncertain function. V trimming: 2 bases; J trimming: 1 base; junction bases outside the gene matches: 14. CDR3 length equals 19 residues. As DNA, the CDR3 is TGTGCCAGCAGCTTCGCTACTTGGTTCAGGGACAGGGGGAACACTGAAGCTTTCTTT. Protein product: CASSFATWFRDRGNTEAFF.

In this sample, this clone turned up a few times. This chain links TRBV29-1 with TRBJ1-2; D might be TRBD1 (6 bases). Trimming removed 7 bases at V and 2 bases at J, with 11 bases between. Germline CDR1 reads SQVTM; CDR2 reads ANQGSEA. The CDR3 totals 12 residues. In DNA form, the CDR3 reads TGCAGCGCCGCAACAGGGAACTATGGCTACACCTTC. Its translation is CSAATGNYGYTF.

The chain employs TRBV5-4 and TRBJ2-5, with TRBD2 matching 11 bases. The germline V gene has CDR1 SGHNT and CDR2 YYREEE (reference sequence). The CDR3 loop spans 15 amino acids. With 4 bases clipped from V and 1 base from J, the junction kept 3 bases outside the gene matches. The CDR3 reads CASSPGTSGQETQYF. Here the CDR3 DNA reads TGTGCCAGCAGCCCAGGGACTAGCGGCCAAGAGACCCAGTACTTC.

The V call is TRBV4-1, the J call TRBJ1-2, with D unclear. The ends were cut back, 1 base at V and 0 bases at J, with 12 bases in the middle. This CDR3 is 16 amino acids long. Germline assignment: CDR1 MGHRA and CDR2 YSYEKL. CDR3 sequence reads: CASSQVIDLSNYGYTF. The CDR3 DNA reads as TGCGCCAGCAGCCAAGTCATTGATCTATCTAACTATGGCTACACCTTC.

V and J are TRBV27 and TRBJ1-1; 7 positions agree with TRBD1. The CDR3 runs to 14 residues. Germline-derived CDR1 and CDR2 are MNHEY and SMNVEV (reference sequence). J gave up 10 bases and V 1 base, and 9 bases lay outside the gene matches. CDR3 sequence: CASSLFRGRDGAFF. Written as DNA, the CDR3 is TGTGCCAGCAGTTTATTTAGGGGGCGGGATGGAGCTTTCTTT.

The chain has TRBV6-1 and TRBJ1-5, with TRBD1 identical over 10 bases. V lost 6 bases, J lost 5 bases, and 4 bases stayed unmatched. Germline V gene data show CDR1 as MNHNS and CDR2 as SASEGT. This CDR3 has 14 amino acids. The CDR3 loop reads CASRVDRGDQPQHF. The CDR3, as DNA: TGTGCCAGCAGAGTGGACAGGGGGGATCAGCCCCAGCATTTT.

The chain carries TRBV6-1 and TRBJ1-5; D call uncertain. Trimming stripped 1 base from V and 7 bases from J, with 14 bases between. This CDR3 has 15 residues. Germline CDR1 and CDR2: MNHNS and SASEGT. The CDR3 protein is CASSEEPGGMQPQHF. The CDR3 region has the DNA TGTGCCAGCAGTGAAGAACCCGGAGGGATGCAGCCCCAGCATTTT.

The gene calls are TRBV5-1 and TRBJ1-4; a possible D gene is TRBD1 (5 bases). Deletions cut 2 bases from V and 8 bases from J, with 16 bases between. Germline-derived CDR1 and CDR2 are SGHRS and YFSETQ. The CDR3 is 15 residues long. In DNA, the CDR3 is TGCGCCAGCAGCTTCGGGGCGGGCGGAGGGGAAAAACTGTTTTTT. Protein: CASSFGAGGGEKLFF.

This clone has only one observation. The chain uses TRBV6-7 and TRBJ2-5; D is unresolved. The end of the DNA aligns better with TRBJ2-7, so the J call may be wrong. TRBV6-7 is sorted into the ORF group, with uncertain function. The CDR3 length is 11 residues. The CDR3 spells CAEVASYEQYF. Here the CDR3 DNA reads TGTGCCGAAGTCGCCTCCTACGAGCAGTACTTC.

This clone was counted only a few times. The J gene is TRBJ2-2, the V gene TRBV11-2; 8 positions match TRBD2. CDR1 and CDR2 (germline): SGHAT, FQNNGV. V dropped 8 bases and J dropped 2; count of bases not matched to a gene: 7. The CDR3 covers 15 residues. The CDR3: CASRMGTSNTGELFF. The CDR3 region has the DNA TGTGCCAGCCGAATGGGGACTAGTAACACCGGGGAGCTGTTTTTT. Using reference TRBV11-2 and TRBJ2-2 for the parts outside the CDR3, the full variable domain is EAGVAQSPRYKIIEKRQSVAFWCNPISGHATLYWYQQILGQGPKLLIQFQNNGVVDDSQLPKDRFSAERLKGVDSTLKIQPAKLEDSAVYLCASRMGTSNTGELFFGEGSRLTVL.

This clone was seen once. This chain uses TRBV2 with TRBJ2-4, with 9 positions matching TRBD1. This CDR3 has 14 amino acids. V gave up 5 bases and J gave up 15 bases; unmatched junction bases: 14. Germline V gene sequence: CDR1 SNHLY, CDR2 FYNNEI. As DNA, the CDR3 is TGTGCCAGCAGTCGAACTGAACAGGGGGCGCTCCGGTACTTC. It encodes CASSRTEQGALRYF.

The chain joins TRBV5-1 to TRBJ2-1, with 9 bases identical to TRBD2. Trimming took 4 bases from V and 6 from J; bases not matched to a gene: 2. Germline CDR1 and CDR2: SGHRS and YFSETQ. This CDR3 region has 13 residues. The CDR3 sequence: CASSATSGNEQFF. CDR3 nucleotide sequence: TGCGCCAGCAGCGCGACTAGCGGCAATGAGCAGTTCTTC.

The chain recombines TRBV6-1 with TRBJ2-7, with a tentative D call TRBD1 (6 bases). From germline, CDR1 is MNHNS and CDR2 SASEGT. CDR3 length: 13 residues. V lost 6 bases to trimming and J lost 2 bases, with 11 bases between them. The CDR3: CASRTGSTYEQYF. CDR3 sequence (DNA): TGTGCCAGCAGGACAGGCTCAACCTACGAGCAGTACTTC.

The rearrangement uses TRBV6-4 and TRBJ1-5; D not certain. The germline V gene has CDR1 MRHNA and CDR2 SNTAGT. Trimming cost V 0 bases and J 7 bases, with 7 bases left between them. The length of the CDR3 is 13 residues. The CDR3 DNA reads TGTGCCAGCAGTGACTCGGGCGGGCAGCCCCAGCATTTT. It specifies CASSDSGGQPQHF.

The chain uses TRBV5-1 and TRBJ2-1; 8 bases are a match to TRBD1. Per germline, CDR1 SGHRS and CDR2 YFSETQ. The J segment lost 6 bases and the V segment lost 2 bases, leaving 4 bases of the junction unmatched. The CDR3 sequence is 14 residues long. This CDR3 reads CASSLVTGGNEQFF. The CDR3 DNA reads as TGCGCCAGCAGCTTAGTAACAGGGGGCAATGAGCAGTTCTTC.

This clone was counted only a few times. CDR3: CASSEYSGNQETQYF. CDR3 sequence (DNA): TGTGCCAGCAGTGAATATTCCGGGAACCAAGAGACCCAGTACTTC. The chain employs TRBV6-1 and TRBJ2-5; D is possibly TRBD2 (5 bases). The germline V gene encodes CDR1 MNHNS and CDR2 SASEGT. CDR3 length: 15 residues. Trimming stripped 2 bases from V and 0 bases from J, with 10 bases between.

The chain uses TRBV27 and TRBJ1-2, with a possible D match to TRBD1 (5 bases). The CDR3 contains 12 residues. Trimming cost V 10 bases and J 4 bases, with 13 bases left between them. The germline V gene has CDR1 MNHEY and CDR2 SMNVEV (reference sequence). This CDR3 is CATPETAYGYTF. Written as DNA, the CDR3 is TGTGCCACCCCAGAGACAGCCTATGGCTACACCTTC.

The chain recombines TRBV13 with TRBJ2-3; possibly TRBD2 for D (5 bases). In germline, CDR1 is PRHDT, CDR2 FYEKMQ (reference sequence). This CDR3 region has 14 residues. Trimming took 5 bases from V and 6 from J, leaving 15 bases between them. Written as DNA, the CDR3 is TGTGCCAGCAGCCATGGCGGGTTAGTGGATACGCAGTATTTT. Protein product: CASSHGGLVDTQYF.

V usage is TRBV4-2 and J usage is TRBJ2-1, with D unclear. Germline-derived CDR1 and CDR2 are LGHNA and YNFKEQ. The CDR3 loop spans 17 amino acids. V lost 0 bases and J 5 bases, leaving 17 bases between the germline ends. The CDR3 region is CASSQDVGLNTHNEQFF. In DNA, the CDR3 is TGTGCCAGCAGCCAAGACGTCGGGTTGAACACACACAATGAGCAGTTCTTC.

Worth noting for this clone: The junction does not match germline at one end; this may be a read error. The rearrangement links TRBV30 to TRBJ2-1; 10 bases match TRBD2. This CDR3 is 14 amino acids long. The germline V gene has CDR1 GTSNPN and CDR2 SVGIG (reference sequence). This chain's CDR3 is CAWTSGGSYNGQFF. The DNA for the CDR3 is TGTGCCTGGACTAGCGGGGGCTCCTACAATGGGCAGTTCTTC.

The gene calls are TRBV10-3 and TRBJ1-2, with TRBD1 matching over 10 bases. The CDR3 spans 14 residues. Germline CDR1 is ENHRY and CDR2 is SYGVKD. With 4 bases clipped from V and 8 bases from J, the junction kept 7 bases outside the gene matches. The CDR3 bases are TGTGCCATCAGTGTTGGGACAGGGGCGGGAGGCTACACCTTC. Translating it yields CAISVGTGAGGYTF.

Comment on this clone: Sequence at one end of the junction differs from germline and may be a read error. The V and J genes are TRBV18 and TRBJ1-5; TRBD1 agrees at 8 bases. Germline values: CDR1 KGHSH, CDR2 LQKENI. The CDR3 is 18 residues long. In nucleotides, the CDR3 is TGTGCCAGCTCACCCGATAGGGGGACACTCTCCCCGGACAGGGCATTGTATTTT. This encodes CASSPDRGTLSPDRALYF.

The rearrangement joins TRBV4-3 to TRBJ2-5, with 10 nucleotides matching TRBD1. The CDR3 has 18 residues. J was trimmed by 4 bases and V by 1 base; bases with no gene match: 12. Germline values: CDR1 LGHNA, CDR2 YSLEER. This CDR3 is CASSQGGPGQGWRETQYF. The CDR3 DNA sequence: TGCGCCAGCAGCCAAGGCGGCCCGGGACAGGGGTGGCGAGAGACCCAGTACTTC.

The chain uses TRBV28 and TRBJ2-5; 10 bases line up with TRBD2. The DNA matches TRBJ2-7 better at its end, which makes the J call doubtful. This CDR3 has 15 amino acids. From germline, CDR1 is MDHEN and CDR2 SYDVKM. CDR3 loop: CASSLSASGGYEQYF. CDR3 bases: TGTGCCAGCAGTTTATCTGCTAGCGGGGGCTACGAGCAGTACTTC.

This clone was observed a few times. The chain carries TRBV7-9 and TRBJ2-1; no clear D gene. In germline, CDR1 is SEHNR, CDR2 FQNEAQ (reference sequence). V was cut by 1 base and J by 6 bases, with 4 bases left in between. The CDR3 runs 12 residues. Here the CDR3 reads CASSLDFNEQFF. CDR3 sequence (DNA): TGTGCCAGCAGCTTAGACTTCAATGAGCAGTTCTTC.

The genes are TRBV30 and TRBJ2-1; TRBD2 might be the D (6 bases). This CDR3 is 13 amino acids long. V lost 3 bases to trimming and J lost 10 bases, with 16 bases between them. The V gene's germline CDR1 is GTSNPN and CDR2 SVGIG (reference sequence). CDR3 bases: TGTGCCTGGAGCCCGGGGACTCCAGCCGAGCAGTTCTTC. Protein sequence: CAWSPGTPAEQFF.

This clone came up a few times. This sequence joins TRBV28 and TRBJ2-3, with D possibly matching TRBD2 (5 bases). Trimming removed 3 bases from V and 6 bases from J, with 7 bases in between. Per the germline V gene, CDR1 is MDHEN and CDR2 is SYDVKM. The CDR3 spans 12 residues. In nucleotides, the CDR3 is TGTGCCAGCAGTTTTCGGAGGGATACGCAGTATTTT. Translating gives CASSFRRDTQYF.

The V and J genes are TRBV6-6 and TRBJ2-7; 7 bases line up with TRBD1. Germline values: CDR1 MNHNY, CDR2 SVGAGI (reference sequence). The CDR3 length is 14 residues. After removal of 6 bases from V and 3 bases from J, the junction contained 8 bases not matched to a gene. The chain's CDR3 is CASSVRDSLYEQYF. Here the CDR3 DNA reads TGTGCCAGCAGCGTCCGGGACAGCCTCTACGAGCAGTACTTC.